The following is a T cell receptor (beta chain) sequence with its context. The entry originates in a study of sequential checkpoint blockade in melanoma. As for the study in general: Patients were randomized 1:1 to nivolumab-then-ipilimumab or ipilimumab-then-nivolumab first-line.

V trimming: 5 bases; J trimming: 0 bases; junction bases outside the gene matches: 10. CDR3 length: 18 residues. Germline V lookup: CDR1 SEHNR, CDR2 FQNEAQ (reference sequence). Data came from immunoSEQ multiplex PCR; TCRdb stores just in-frame clones and leaves some out. The sample has some 20,000 clones, 83% seen once. Specified treatment: randomized to nivolumab then ipilimumab (arm A) or the reverse (arm B). DNA-damaging chemotherapy had not been given to any patient beforehand. The sequence was obtained from a human donor with melanoma. The sequences come from CD8+ T cells sorted from blood (inferred from file names), collected from a patient given nivolumab and ipilimumab in sequence. The chain combines TRBV7-9 with TRBJ2-6, with TRBD1 matching 7 bases. CDR3: CASSDRDRTRSGANVLTF. CDR3 sequence (DNA): TGTGCCAGCAGCGACCGGGACAGAACCCGCTCTGGGGCCAACGTCCTGACTTTC.